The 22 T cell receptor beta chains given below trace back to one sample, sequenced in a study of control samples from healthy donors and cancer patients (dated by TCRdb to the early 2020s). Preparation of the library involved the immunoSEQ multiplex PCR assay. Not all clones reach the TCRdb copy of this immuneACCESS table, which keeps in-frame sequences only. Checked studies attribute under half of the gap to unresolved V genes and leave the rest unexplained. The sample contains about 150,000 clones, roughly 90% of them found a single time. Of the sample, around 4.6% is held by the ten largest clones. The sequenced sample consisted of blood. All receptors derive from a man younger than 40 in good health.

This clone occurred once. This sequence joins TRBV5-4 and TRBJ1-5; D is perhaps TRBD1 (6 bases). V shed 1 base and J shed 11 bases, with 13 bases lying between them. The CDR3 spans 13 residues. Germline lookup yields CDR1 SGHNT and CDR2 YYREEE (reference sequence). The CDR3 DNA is TGTGCCAGCAGCTTGAACAGGGACGGGGCCCAGCATTTT. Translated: CASSLNRDGAQHF.

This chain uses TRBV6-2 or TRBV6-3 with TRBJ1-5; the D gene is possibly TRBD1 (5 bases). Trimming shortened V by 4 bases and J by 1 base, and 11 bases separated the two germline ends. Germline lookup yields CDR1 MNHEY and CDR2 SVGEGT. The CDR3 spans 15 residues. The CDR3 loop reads CASSSGTASNQPQHF. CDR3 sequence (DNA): TGTGCCAGCAGTTCCGGGACGGCGAGCAATCAGCCCCAGCATTTT.

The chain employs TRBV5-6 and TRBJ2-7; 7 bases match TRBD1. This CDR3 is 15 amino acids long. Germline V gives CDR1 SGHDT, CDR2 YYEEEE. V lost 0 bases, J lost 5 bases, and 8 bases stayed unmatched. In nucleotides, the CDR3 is TGTGCCAGCAGCTTGGGGGAAAGGGGGCTTCACGAGCAGTACTTC. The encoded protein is CASSLGERGLHEQYF. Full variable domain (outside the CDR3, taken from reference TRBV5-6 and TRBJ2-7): DAGVTQSPTHLIKTRGQQVTLRCSPKSGHDTVSWYQQALGQGPQFIFQYYEEEERQRGNFPDRFSGHQFPNYSSELNVNALLLGDSALYLCASSLGERGLHEQYFGPGTRLTVT.

In DNA, the CDR3 is TGTGCCAGCAGTCCGGACAGGGGAAGGCCCCAGCATTTT. Translated: CASSPDRGRPQHF. The chain combines TRBV6-5 with TRBJ1-5; 9 bases are a match to TRBD1. V lost 5 bases, J lost 9 bases, and 5 bases stayed unmatched. This CDR3 has 13 residues. In germline, CDR1 is MNHEY, CDR2 SVGAGI.

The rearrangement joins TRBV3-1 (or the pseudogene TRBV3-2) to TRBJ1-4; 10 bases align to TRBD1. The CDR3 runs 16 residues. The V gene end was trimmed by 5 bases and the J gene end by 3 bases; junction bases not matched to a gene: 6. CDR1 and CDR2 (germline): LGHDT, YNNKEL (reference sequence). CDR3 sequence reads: CASSARDRGANEKLFF. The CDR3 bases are TGTGCCAGCAGCGCCCGGGACAGGGGTGCTAATGAAAAACTGTTTTTT.

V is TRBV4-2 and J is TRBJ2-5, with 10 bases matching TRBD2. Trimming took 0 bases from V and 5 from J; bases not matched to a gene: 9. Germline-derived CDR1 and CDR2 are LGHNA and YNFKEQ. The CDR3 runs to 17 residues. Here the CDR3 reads CASSQDVAAGGRETQYF. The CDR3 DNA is TGTGCCAGCAGCCAAGATGTCGCAGCGGGGGGGCGGGAGACCCAGTACTTC.

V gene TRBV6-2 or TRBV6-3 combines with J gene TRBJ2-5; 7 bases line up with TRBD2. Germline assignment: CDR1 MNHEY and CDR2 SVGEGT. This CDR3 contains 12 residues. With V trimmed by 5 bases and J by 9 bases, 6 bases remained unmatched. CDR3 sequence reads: CASSPDRGAQYF. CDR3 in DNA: TGTGCCAGCAGTCCGGACCGGGGGGCCCAGTACTTC.

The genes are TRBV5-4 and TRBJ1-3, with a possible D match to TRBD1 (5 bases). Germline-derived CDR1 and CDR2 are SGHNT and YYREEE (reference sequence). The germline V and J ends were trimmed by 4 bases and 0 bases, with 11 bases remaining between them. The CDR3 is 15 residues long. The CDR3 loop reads CASSLGTASGNTIYF. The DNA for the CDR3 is TGTGCCAGCAGCCTAGGGACGGCCTCTGGAAACACCATATATTTT.

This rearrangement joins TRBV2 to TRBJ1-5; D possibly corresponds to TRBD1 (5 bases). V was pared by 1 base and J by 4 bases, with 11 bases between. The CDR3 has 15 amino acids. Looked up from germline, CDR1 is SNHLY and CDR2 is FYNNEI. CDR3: CASSEDRLGNQPQHF. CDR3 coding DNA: TGTGCCAGCAGTGAAGACAGGCTCGGGAATCAGCCCCAGCATTTT.

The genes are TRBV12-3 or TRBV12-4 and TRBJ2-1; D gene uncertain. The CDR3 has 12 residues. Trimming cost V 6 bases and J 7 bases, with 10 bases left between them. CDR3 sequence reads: CASSPNRNEQFF. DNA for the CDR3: TGTGCCAGCAGCCCCAATCGAAATGAGCAGTTCTTC.

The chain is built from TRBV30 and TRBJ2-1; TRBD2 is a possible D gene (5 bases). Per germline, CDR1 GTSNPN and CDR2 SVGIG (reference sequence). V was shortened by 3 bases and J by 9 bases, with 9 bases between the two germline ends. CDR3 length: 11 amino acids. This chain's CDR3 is CAWREEGEQFF. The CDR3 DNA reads TGTGCCTGGAGGGAAGAGGGTGAGCAGTTCTTC.

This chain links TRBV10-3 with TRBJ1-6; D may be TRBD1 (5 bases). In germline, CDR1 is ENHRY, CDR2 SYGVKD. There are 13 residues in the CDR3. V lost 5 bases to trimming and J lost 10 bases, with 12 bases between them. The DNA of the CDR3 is TGTGCCATCAGTACAGGCCCCGGGTCACCCCTCCACTTT. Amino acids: CAISTGPGSPLHF.

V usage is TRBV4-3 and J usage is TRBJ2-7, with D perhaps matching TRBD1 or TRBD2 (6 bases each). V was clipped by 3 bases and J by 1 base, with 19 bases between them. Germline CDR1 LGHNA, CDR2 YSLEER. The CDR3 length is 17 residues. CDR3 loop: CASSQGSGGTTSYEQYF. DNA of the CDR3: TGCGCCAGCAGCCAGGGTTCGGGCGGGACAACATCCTACGAGCAGTACTTC.

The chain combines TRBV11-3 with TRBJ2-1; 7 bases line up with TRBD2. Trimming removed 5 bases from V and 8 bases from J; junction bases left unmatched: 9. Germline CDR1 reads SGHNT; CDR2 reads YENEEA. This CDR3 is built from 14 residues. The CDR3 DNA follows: TGTGCCAGCAGCCCCCGCGCCGGGGGGTATGAGCAGTTCTTC. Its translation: CASSPRAGGYEQFF.

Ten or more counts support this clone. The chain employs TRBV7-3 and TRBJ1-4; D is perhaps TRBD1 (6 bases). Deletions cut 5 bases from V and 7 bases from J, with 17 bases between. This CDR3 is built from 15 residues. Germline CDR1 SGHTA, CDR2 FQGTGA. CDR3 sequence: CASSGKQGRGEKLFF. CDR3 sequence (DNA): TGTGCCAGCAGCGGAAAGCAGGGGCGAGGTGAAAAACTGTTTTTT.

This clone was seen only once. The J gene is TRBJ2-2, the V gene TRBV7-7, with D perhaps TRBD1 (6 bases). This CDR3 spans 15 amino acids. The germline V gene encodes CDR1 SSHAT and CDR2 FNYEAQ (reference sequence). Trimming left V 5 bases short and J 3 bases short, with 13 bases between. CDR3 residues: CASSPRDTYTGELFF. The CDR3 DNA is TGTGCCAGCAGCCCCAGGGACACCTACACCGGGGAGCTGTTTTTT.

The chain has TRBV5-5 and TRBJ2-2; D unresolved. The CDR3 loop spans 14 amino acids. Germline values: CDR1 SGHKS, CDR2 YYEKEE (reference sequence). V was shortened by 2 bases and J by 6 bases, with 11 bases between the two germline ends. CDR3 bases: TGTGCCAGCAGCTTCGATGACGGGCCCGGGGAGCTGTTTTTT. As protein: CASSFDDGPGELFF.

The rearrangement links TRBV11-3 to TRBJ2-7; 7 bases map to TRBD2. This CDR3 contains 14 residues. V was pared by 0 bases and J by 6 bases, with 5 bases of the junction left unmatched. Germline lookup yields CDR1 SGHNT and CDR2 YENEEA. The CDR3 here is CASSLDPTSAEQYF. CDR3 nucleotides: TGTGCCAGCAGCTTAGATCCTACTAGCGCCGAGCAGTACTTC.

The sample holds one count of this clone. The CDR3 reads CAWSSHPAVLAGFNEQFF. The DNA of the CDR3 is TGTGCCTGGTCTTCTCATCCGGCCGTACTAGCGGGATTCAATGAGCAGTTCTTC. V and J are TRBV30 and TRBJ2-1; 10 positions match TRBD2. The V and J ends lost 5 bases and 6 bases, in that order; junction bases with no gene match: 19. CDR1 is GTSNPN, CDR2 SVGIG, per germline (reference sequence). CDR3 length equals 18 residues.

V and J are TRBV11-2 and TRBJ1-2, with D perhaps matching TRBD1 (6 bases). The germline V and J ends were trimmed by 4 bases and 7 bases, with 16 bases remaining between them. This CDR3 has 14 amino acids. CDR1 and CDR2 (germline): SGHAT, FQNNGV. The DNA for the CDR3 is TGTGCCAGCAGCTCACCGACAGGTGTCTCTGGCTACACCTTC. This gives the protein CASSSPTGVSGYTF. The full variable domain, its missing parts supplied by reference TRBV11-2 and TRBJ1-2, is EAGVAQSPRYKIIEKRQSVAFWCNPISGHATLYWYQQILGQGPKLLIQFQNNGVVDDSQLPKDRFSAERLKGVDSTLKIQPAKLEDSAVYLCASSSPTGVSGYTFGSGTRLTVV.

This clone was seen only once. The chain's CDR3 is CASSQADRRTAQYF. DNA of the CDR3: TGTGCCAGCAGCCAAGCCGACAGACGGACGGCCCAGTACTTC. The chain joins TRBV4-2 to TRBJ2-5, with D tentatively TRBD1 (5 bases). CDR1 is LGHNA, CDR2 YNFKEQ, per germline. There are 14 residues in the CDR3. The V end was cut by 1 base, the J end by 9 bases, with 15 bases between.

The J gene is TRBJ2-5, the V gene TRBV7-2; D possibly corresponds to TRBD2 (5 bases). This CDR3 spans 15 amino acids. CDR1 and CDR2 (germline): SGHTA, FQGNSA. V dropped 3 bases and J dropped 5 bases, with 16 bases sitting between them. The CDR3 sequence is CASSLQRPGSETQYF. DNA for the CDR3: TGTGCCAGCAGCTTGCAGCGTCCGGGGTCCGAGACCCAGTACTTC.